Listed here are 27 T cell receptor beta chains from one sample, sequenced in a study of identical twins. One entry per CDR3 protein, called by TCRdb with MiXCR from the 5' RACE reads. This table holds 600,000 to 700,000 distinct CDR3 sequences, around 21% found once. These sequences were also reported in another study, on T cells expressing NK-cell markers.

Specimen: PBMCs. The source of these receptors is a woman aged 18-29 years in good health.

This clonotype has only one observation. The CDR3 loop is CASSKGFYSNQPQHF. For the CDR3, the DNA is TGTGCCAGCAGTAAGGGGTTTTATAGCAATCAGCCCCAGCATTTT. This chain uses TRBV6-1 with TRBJ1-5; D possibly corresponds to TRBD1 (5 bases). Germline assignment: CDR1 MNHNS and CDR2 SASEGT. Trimming removed 5 bases at V and 0 bases at J, with 11 bases between. This CDR3 has 15 amino acids.

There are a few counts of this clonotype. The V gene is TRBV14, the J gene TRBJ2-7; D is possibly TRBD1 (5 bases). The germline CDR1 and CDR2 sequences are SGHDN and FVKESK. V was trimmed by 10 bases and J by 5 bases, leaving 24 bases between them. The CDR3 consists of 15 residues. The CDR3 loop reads CATPILDSSVHEQYF. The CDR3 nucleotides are TGTGCCACCCCGATCCTCGACAGTTCAGTCCACGAGCAGTACTTC.

This chain's CDR3 is CASSYIFSYEQYF. In DNA, the CDR3 is TGTGCCAGCAGTTATATATTCTCCTACGAGCAGTACTTC. This chain uses TRBV6-5 with TRBJ2-7; D uncertain. The CDR3 runs 13 residues. The V and J ends lost 3 bases and 0 bases respectively, with 6 bases between them. The germline V gene has CDR1 MNHEY and CDR2 SVGAGI.

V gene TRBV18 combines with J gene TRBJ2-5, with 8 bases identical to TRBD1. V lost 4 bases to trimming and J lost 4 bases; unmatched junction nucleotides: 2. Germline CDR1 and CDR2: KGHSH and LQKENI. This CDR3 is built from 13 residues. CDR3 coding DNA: TGTGCCAGCTCACGGACAGGGCTAGAGACCCAGTACTTC. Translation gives CASSRTGLETQYF.

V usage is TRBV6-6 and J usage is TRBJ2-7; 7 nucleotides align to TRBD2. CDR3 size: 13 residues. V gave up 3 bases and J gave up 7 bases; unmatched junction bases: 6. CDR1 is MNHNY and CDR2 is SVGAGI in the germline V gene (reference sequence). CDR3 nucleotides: TGTGCCAGCAGTTATGCCGGGGAGGGGGAGCAGTACTTC. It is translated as CASSYAGEGEQYF.

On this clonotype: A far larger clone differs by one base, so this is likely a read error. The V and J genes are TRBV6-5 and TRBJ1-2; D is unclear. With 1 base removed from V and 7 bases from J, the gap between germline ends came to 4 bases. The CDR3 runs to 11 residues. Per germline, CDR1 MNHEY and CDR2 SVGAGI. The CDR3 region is CASSYWGGYTF. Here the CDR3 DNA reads TGTGCCAGCAGTTACTGGGGTGGCTACACCTTC.

In nucleotides, the CDR3 is TGTGCCATCCCCGGGACAGTAACCCTGGATGGTGGCTACACCTTC. It encodes CAIPGTVTLDGGYTF. The J gene is TRBJ1-2, the V gene TRBV10-3; 7 bases are a match to TRBD1. Germline-derived CDR1 and CDR2 are ENHRY and SYGVKD. V dropped 8 bases and J dropped 7; count of bases not matched to a gene: 16. CDR3 length equals 15 residues.

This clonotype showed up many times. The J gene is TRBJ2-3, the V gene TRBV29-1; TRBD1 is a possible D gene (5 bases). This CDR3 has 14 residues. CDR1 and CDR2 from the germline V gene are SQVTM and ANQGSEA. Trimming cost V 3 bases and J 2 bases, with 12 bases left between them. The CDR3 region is CSVEGQGYTDTQYF. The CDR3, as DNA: TGCAGCGTTGAGGGCCAGGGATACACAGATACGCAGTATTTT.

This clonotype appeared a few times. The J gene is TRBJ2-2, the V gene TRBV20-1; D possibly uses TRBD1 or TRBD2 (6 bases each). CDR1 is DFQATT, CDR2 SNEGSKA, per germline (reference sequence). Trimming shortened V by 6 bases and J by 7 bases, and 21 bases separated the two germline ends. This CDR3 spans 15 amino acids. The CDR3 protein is CSAREGGGLGGELFF. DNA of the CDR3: TGCAGTGCCCGGGAAGGAGGGGGTTTGGGCGGGGAGCTGTTTTTT.

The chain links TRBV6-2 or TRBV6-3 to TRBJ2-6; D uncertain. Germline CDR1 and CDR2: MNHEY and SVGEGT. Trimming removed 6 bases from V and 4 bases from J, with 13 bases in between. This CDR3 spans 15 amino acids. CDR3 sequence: CASRGPGSGANVLTF. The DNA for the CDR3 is TGTGCCAGCAGAGGACCAGGATCCGGGGCCAACGTCCTGACTTTC.

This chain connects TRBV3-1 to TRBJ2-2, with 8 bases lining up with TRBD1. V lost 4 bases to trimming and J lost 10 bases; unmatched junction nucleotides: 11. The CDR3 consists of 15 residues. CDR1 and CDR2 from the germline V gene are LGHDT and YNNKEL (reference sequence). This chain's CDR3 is CASSRQGSPEAELFF. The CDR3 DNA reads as TGTGCCAGCAGCCGACAGGGGTCCCCAGAAGCGGAGCTGTTTTTT.

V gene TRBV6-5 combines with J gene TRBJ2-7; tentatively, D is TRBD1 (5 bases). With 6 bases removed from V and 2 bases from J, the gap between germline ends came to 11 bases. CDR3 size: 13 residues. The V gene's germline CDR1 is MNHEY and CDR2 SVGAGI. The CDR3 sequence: CASSQGNAYEQYF. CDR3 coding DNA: TGTGCCAGCAGCCAGGGAAATGCCTACGAGCAGTACTTC.

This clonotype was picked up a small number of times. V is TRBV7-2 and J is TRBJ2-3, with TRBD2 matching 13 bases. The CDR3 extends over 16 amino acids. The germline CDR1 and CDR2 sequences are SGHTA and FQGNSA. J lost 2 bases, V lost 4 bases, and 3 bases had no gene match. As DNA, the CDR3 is TGTGCCAGCAGCTCACTAGCGGGAGGGGACACAGATACGCAGTATTTT. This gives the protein CASSSLAGGDTDTQYF.

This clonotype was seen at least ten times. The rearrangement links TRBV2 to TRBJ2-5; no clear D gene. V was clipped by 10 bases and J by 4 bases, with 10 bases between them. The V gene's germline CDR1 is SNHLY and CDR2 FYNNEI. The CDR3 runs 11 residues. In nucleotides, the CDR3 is TGTGCCACCAAGTTGGGAGAGACCCAGTACTTC. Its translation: CATKLGETQYF.

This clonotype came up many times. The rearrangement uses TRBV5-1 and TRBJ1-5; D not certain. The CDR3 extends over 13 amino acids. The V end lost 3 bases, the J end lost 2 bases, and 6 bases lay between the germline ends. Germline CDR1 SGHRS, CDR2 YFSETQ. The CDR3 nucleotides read TGCGCCAGCAGCTCTGAGGGCAATCAGCCCCAGCATTTT. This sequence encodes CASSSEGNQPQHF.

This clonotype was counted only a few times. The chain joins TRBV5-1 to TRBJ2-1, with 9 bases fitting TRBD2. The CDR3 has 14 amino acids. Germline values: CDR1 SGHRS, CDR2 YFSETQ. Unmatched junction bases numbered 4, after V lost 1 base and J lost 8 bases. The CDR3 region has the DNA TGCGCCAGCAGCTTGAGGACTAGCGTTGATGAGCAGTTCTTC. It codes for CASSLRTSVDEQFF. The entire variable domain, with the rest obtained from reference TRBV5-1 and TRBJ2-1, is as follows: KAGVTQTPRYLIKTRGQQVTLSCSPISGHRSVSWYQQTPGQGLQFLFEYFSETQRNKGNFPGRFSGRQFSNSRSEMNVSTLELGDSALYLCASSLRTSVDEQFFGPGTRLTVL.

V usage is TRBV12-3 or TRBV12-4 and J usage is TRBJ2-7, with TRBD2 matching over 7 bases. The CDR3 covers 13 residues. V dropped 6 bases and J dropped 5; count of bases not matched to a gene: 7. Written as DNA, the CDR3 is TGTGCCAGCAGGCGCGGGAGACTGGACGAGCAGTACTTC. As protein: CASRRGRLDEQYF.

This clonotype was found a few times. The CDR3 region is CSARRGQGGETQYF. The CDR3 DNA follows: TGCAGTGCTAGAAGGGGGCAGGGTGGAGAGACCCAGTACTTC. The rearrangement links TRBV20-1 to TRBJ2-5, with 7 bases aligning to TRBD1. V lost 2 bases, J lost 4 bases, and 7 bases stayed unmatched. From germline, CDR1 is DFQATT and CDR2 SNEGSKA (reference sequence). The CDR3 extends over 14 amino acids.

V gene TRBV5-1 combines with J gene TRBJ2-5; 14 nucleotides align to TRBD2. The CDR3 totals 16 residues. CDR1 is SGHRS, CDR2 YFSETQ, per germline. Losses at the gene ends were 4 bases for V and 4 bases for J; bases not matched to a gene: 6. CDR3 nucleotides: TGCGCCAGCAGCCCGGGGACTAGCGGGAGTATAGAGACCCAGTACTTC. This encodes CASSPGTSGSIETQYF.

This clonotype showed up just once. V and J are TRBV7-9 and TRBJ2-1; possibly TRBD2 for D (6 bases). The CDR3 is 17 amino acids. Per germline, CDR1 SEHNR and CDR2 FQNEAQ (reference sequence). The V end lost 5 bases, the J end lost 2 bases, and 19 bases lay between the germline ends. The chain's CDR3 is CASSRGTAGRTYNEQFF. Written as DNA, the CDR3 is TGTGCCAGCAGCCGGGGGACGGCGGGGAGGACCTACAATGAGCAGTTCTTC.

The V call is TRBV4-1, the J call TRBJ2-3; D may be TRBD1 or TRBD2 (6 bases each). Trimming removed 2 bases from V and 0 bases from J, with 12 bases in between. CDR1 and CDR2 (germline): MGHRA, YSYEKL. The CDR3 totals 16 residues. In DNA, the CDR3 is TGCGCCAGCAGCCAACTGGGGGGCACTAGCACAGATACGCAGTATTTT. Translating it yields CASSQLGGTSTDTQYF.

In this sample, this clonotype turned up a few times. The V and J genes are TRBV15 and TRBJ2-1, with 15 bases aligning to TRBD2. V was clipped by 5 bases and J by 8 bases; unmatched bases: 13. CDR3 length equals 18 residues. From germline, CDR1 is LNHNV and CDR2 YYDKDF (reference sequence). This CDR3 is CATSFHPGLAGGSDEQFF. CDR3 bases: TGTGCCACCAGCTTCCACCCGGGACTAGCGGGAGGAAGTGATGAGCAGTTCTTC. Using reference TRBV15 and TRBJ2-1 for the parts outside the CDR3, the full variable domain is DAMVIQNPRYQVTQFGKPVTLSCSQTLNHNVMYWYQQKSSQAPKLLFHYYDKDFNNEADTPDNFQSRRPNTSFCFLDIRSPGLGDTAMYLCATSFHPGLAGGSDEQFFGPGTRLTVL.

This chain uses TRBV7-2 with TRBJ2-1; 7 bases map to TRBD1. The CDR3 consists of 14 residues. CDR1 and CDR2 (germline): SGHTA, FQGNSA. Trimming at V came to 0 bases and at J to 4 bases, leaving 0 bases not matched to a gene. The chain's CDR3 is CASSLADRYNEQFF. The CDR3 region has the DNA TGTGCCAGCAGCTTAGCGGACAGGTACAATGAGCAGTTCTTC.

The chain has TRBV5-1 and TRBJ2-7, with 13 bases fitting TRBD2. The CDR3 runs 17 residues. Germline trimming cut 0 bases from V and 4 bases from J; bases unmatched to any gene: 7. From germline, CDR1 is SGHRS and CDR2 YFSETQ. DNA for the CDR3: TGCGCCAGCAGCTTGGCACTGGGACTAGCGGGACAATACGAGCAGTACTTC. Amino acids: CASSLALGLAGQYEQYF.

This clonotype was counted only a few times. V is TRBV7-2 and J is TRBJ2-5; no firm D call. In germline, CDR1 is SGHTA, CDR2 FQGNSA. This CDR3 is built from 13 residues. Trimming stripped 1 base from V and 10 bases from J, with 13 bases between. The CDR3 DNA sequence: TGTGCCAGCAGCTTAGACCGCGTAAGCAACCAGTACTTC. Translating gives CASSLDRVSNQYF. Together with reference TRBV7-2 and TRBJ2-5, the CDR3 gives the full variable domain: GAGVSQSPSNKVTEKGKDVELRCDPISGHTALYWYRQSLGQGLEFLIYFQGNSAPDKSGLPSDRFSAERTGGSVSTLTIQRTQQEDSAVYLCASSLDRVSNQYFGPGTRLLVL.

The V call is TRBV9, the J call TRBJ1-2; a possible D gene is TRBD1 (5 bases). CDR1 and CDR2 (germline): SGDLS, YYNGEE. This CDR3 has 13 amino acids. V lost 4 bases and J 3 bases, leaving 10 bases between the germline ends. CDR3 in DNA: TGTGCCAGCAGCCACGGGGGGGACTATGGCTACACCTTC. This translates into CASSHGGDYGYTF.

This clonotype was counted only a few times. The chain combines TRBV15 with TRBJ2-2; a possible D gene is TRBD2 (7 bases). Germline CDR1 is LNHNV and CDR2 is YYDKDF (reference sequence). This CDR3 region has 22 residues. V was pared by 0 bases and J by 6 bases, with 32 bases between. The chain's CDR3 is CATSREQRFGGHRLSWAGELFF. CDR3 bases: TGTGCCACCAGCAGAGAGCAACGTTTCGGGGGGCACAGGCTTAGTTGGGCCGGGGAGCTGTTTTTT. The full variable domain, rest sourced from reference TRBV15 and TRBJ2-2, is DAMVIQNPRYQVTQFGKPVTLSCSQTLNHNVMYWYQQKSSQAPKLLFHYYDKDFNNEADTPDNFQSRRPNTSFCFLDIRSPGLGDTAMYLCATSREQRFGGHRLSWAGELFFGEGSRLTVL.